The 12 T cell receptor beta chains presented below share a single source sample, sequenced in a study of blood T cells in healthy people across ages. The use of a sample-barcoded 5' primer and a J-beta primer mix characterized a second PCR of roughly 6 to 12 cycles. MiXCR, run by TCRdb on the 5' RACE reads, gives a single entry per CDR3 protein. The sample includes 760,000 or so distinct CDR3 sequences, 25% seen only once; the top ten take more than 7.5%. This same sample was also part of a study on T cells of mothers and their children.

The specimen sequenced was blood. These receptors all come from a boy younger than 18 in good health.

The chain combines TRBV29-1 with TRBJ2-3; 9 bases are a match to TRBD1. Germline values: CDR1 SQVTM, CDR2 ANQGSEA. This CDR3 is 15 amino acids long. V was pared by 3 bases and J by 6 bases, with 10 bases of the junction left unmatched. CDR3 nucleotide sequence: TGCAGCGTTGAGCCGGGACAGGGACGAGTCGATACGCAGTATTTT. As protein: CSVEPGQGRVDTQYF.

This clonotype was detected a few times. The J gene is TRBJ2-5, the V gene TRBV29-1, with 8 bases identical to TRBD1. J was trimmed by 5 bases and V by 7 bases; bases with no gene match: 9. This CDR3 has 13 amino acids. Germline CDR1 reads SQVTM; CDR2 reads ANQGSEA. CDR3 in amino acids: CSAIDRGRETQYF. The DNA of the CDR3 is TGCAGCGCTATAGACAGGGGTCGGGAGACCCAGTACTTC.

The rearrangement joins TRBV20-1 to TRBJ2-5; 8 bases match TRBD1. CDR3 size: 16 residues. V gave up 3 bases and J gave up 3 bases; unmatched junction bases: 12. CDR1 and CDR2 (germline): DFQATT, SNEGSKA (reference sequence). The DNA for the CDR3 is TGCAGTGCTAGCCCGCTTCTCGGACAGGGAGAAGAGACCCAGTACTTC. It is translated as CSASPLLGQGEETQYF.

The chain recombines TRBV29-1 with TRBJ1-1; D remains unclear. CDR3 length: 11 amino acids. V lost 4 bases, J lost 3 bases, and 6 bases lay in between. CDR1 is SQVTM and CDR2 is ANQGSEA in the germline V gene. The CDR3 coding sequence is TGCAGCGTTGGGGAGGACACTGAAGCTTTCTTT. Translated, it gives CSVGEDTEAFF.

The V gene is TRBV7-3, the J gene TRBJ2-7, with D unclear. The length of the CDR3 is 14 residues. The V end was cut by 2 bases, the J end by 0 bases, with 8 bases between. Germline-derived CDR1 and CDR2 are SGHTA and FQGTGA. Written as DNA, the CDR3 is TGTGCCAGCAGCTTATTACCAAACTCCTACGAGCAGTACTTC. It yields the protein CASSLLPNSYEQYF.

This clonotype was detected only a few times. The gene calls are TRBV9 and TRBJ2-5; the match to TRBD1 covers 10 bases. The ends lost 3 bases at V and 1 base at J; junction bases unmatched: 0. The CDR3 contains 14 residues. Germline lookup yields CDR1 SGDLS and CDR2 YYNGEE. The CDR3 DNA sequence: TGTGCCAGCAGCGGACAGGGGGCCCAAGAGACCCAGTACTTC. Translation: CASSGQGAQETQYF.

This clonotype was seen repeatedly, ten times or more. One end of the junction fails to match germline, which may point to a read error. The chain uses TRBV3-1 and TRBJ1-4; no reliable D call. Germline V gene data show CDR1 as LGHDT and CDR2 as YNNKEL (reference sequence). The CDR3 extends over 12 amino acids. The CDR3 DNA reads as TGTGCCAGCAGCCAAGATCGGCGGGAGATGAGGTTT. This gives the protein CASSQDRREMRF.

This clonotype showed up many times. This rearrangement joins TRBV3-1 to TRBJ1-2; TRBD1 is a possible D gene (6 bases). Trimming left V 1 base short and J 4 bases short, with 10 bases between. CDR3 size: 14 residues. CDR1 LGHDT and CDR2 YNNKEL come from the germline V gene (reference sequence). CDR3: CASSQAGGGYGYTF. The CDR3 DNA reads as TGTGCCAGCAGCCAAGCGGGGGGCGGCTATGGCTACACCTTC.

This clonotype was detected only a few times. The chain has TRBV29-1 and TRBJ1-1; D is unclear. CDR3 size: 12 residues. The germline V gene has CDR1 SQVTM and CDR2 ANQGSEA. The CDR3 DNA sequence: TGCAGTGCAAATACGGGGAGCACTGAAGCTTTCTTT. It yields the protein CSANTGSTEAFF. The whole variable domain, remainder taken from reference TRBV29-1 and TRBJ1-1, is SAVISQKPSRDICQRGTSLTIQCQVDSQVTMMFWYRQQPGQSLTLIATANQGSEATYESGFVIDKFPISRPNLTFSTLTVSNMSPEDSSIYLCSANTGSTEAFFGQGTRLTVV.

The V and J genes are TRBV12-3 or TRBV12-4 and TRBJ1-4; TRBD1 agrees at 9 bases. This CDR3 is 16 amino acids long. The junction had 7 bases not matched to a gene; V was cut back by 8 bases and J by 0 bases. This CDR3 is CASADRGLATNEKLFF. The DNA of the CDR3 is TGTGCCAGCGCGGACAGGGGACTAGCAACTAATGAAAAACTGTTTTTT.

This clonotype has just a few counts. Here the CDR3 DNA reads TGCGCCAGCAGCCCAGAAGTGGGCAGTCAAGAGACCCAGTACTTC. It is translated as CASSPEVGSQETQYF. The V call is TRBV4-3, the J call TRBJ2-5; D uncertain. Germline V gene lookup returns CDR1 LGHNA and CDR2 YSLEER. Trimming cost V 4 bases and J 2 bases, with 14 bases left between them. The CDR3 covers 15 residues.

This clonotype has only a few counts. V is TRBV7-2 and J is TRBJ2-7; 8 bases fit TRBD1. V dropped 7 bases and J dropped 2; count of bases not matched to a gene: 10. CDR1 SGHTA and CDR2 FQGNSA come from the germline V gene. The CDR3 covers 15 residues. The CDR3 coding sequence is TGTGCCAGCAACTCGCGGACAGGGTCCCCCTACGAGCAGTACTTC. It specifies CASNSRTGSPYEQYF.